This T cell receptor (beta chain) stems from a study of CD8 T cells in ankylosing spondylitis. This clonotype came up many times. Trimming stripped 5 bases from V and 6 bases from J, with 6 bases between. This CDR3 region has 11 residues. Per germline, CDR1 MNHEY and CDR2 SMNVEV (reference sequence). TCRdb used MiXCR to reprocess the 5' RACE reads, holding one entry per CDR3 protein. The sample lists over 30,000 distinct CDR3 sequences; approximately 10% were seen once. Sequencing input: synovial fluid, either unsorted or a sorted T cell fraction (not recorded which). This sequence originates from a male donor with ankylosing spondylitis. The chain employs TRBV27 and TRBJ2-3; D is ambiguous. CDR3 in DNA: TGTGCCAGCAGTCTCGGGGATACGCAGTATTTT. It specifies CASSLGDTQYF.